This T cell receptor (beta chain) was obtained from a study of identical twins. The CDR3 runs to 21 residues. Germline trimming cut 0 bases from V and 0 bases from J; bases unmatched to any gene: 14. Germline CDR1 is SQVTM and CDR2 is ANQGSEA. Concerning this clonotype: Its antigen is unidentified.

TCRdb passed the 5' RACE reads through MiXCR, listing each CDR3 protein once. The repertoire holds approximately 680,000 distinct CDR3 sequences, with around 7.4% as singletons. Study observations and caveats: It was cross-sectional statistical analysis, not following the same donors, that the conclusions relied on.

These data also formed part of another study, on yellow fever vaccine responses in identical twins. That study adds: Vaccine-induced T cell responses in twins were reportedly observed to appear partly convergent, partly personalized.

The receptor comes from a woman in her late teens or twenties in good health. Sequencing was done on a sample of PBMCs. The chain carries TRBV29-1 and TRBJ2-1; 13 nucleotides agree with TRBD2. The CDR3 DNA reads as TGCAGCGTTGAAGAATGGAGGCCCGGGACTAGCGGGGCCAGCTCCTACAATGAGCAGTTCTTC. Translated, it gives CSVEEWRPGTSGASSYNEQFF.